This TCR beta chain was identified during a study of CD8 T cells in acute hepatitis C reinfection. Whole-study context: Sequences come from NS3-1073-specific CD8+ T cells, during acute infection and after clearance.

Findings of the study overall: Overrepresentation in the naive pool did not explain the preferential TRBV04 and TRBV06 usage seen in all groups. A V04-02/J02-02 clonotype was among 10 to 15 public ones, independent of outcome.

Points on this clone: What it binds is unknown.

Clones were sequenced by immunoSEQ multiplex PCR, and TCRdb holds only the in-frame ones, with some missing. The sample lists around 36,000 clones, 70% to 90% occurring once. There are 13 residues in the CDR3. Looked up from germline, CDR1 is SQVTM and CDR2 is ANQGSEA. Trimming pared 0 bases from V and 9 bases from J, leaving 12 bases between. Time point reported: naive CD8 control sorted from an acute-time-point sample. This TCR was recovered from a woman younger than 35 who spontaneously cleared hepatitis C infection. The sample was naive CD8+ T cells from PBMCs. The V and J genes are TRBV29-1 and TRBJ2-1, with D maybe TRBD2 (5 bases). Written as DNA, the CDR3 is TGCAGCGTTGAAGAACTAGTCAGTGGTGAGCAGTTCTTC. Protein sequence: CSVEELVSGEQFF.